These 2 T cell receptor beta chains came from one sample sequenced in a study of CXCR3-negative and CXCR3-positive naive CD8 T cells. The authors prepared UMI-labeled TRB cDNA libraries by 5' RACE. TCRdb re-analyzed the 5' RACE reads; it lists each CDR3 protein once, without DNA. The table gives fewer than 80,000 distinct CDR3 sequences; the top ten clones make up around 4% of it. Sequenced input: naive CXCR3- CD8+ T cells from blood. Subset reported: CD45RO-CCR7+CD27+CD95- naive CD8+ T cells lacking CXCR3 (TNR3-). These receptors were obtained from a human donor in good health. Some clones in this sample may be carry-over from other donors' samples.

The rearrangement links TRBV27 to TRBJ2-2; TCRdb's D gene call, TRBD1, goes unchecked for lack of DNA. The germline V gene encodes CDR1 MNHEY and CDR2 SMNVEV (reference sequence). The CDR3 is 15 amino acids. CDR3 region: CASSLYRLNTGELFF.

This chain joins TRBV29-1 and TRBJ2-7; the TCRdb D gene call, TRBD2, has no DNA to confirm it. CDR1 and CDR2 (germline): SQVTM, ANQGSEA. The CDR3 is 14 amino acids. The chain's CDR3 is CSVEARTIPYEQYF.